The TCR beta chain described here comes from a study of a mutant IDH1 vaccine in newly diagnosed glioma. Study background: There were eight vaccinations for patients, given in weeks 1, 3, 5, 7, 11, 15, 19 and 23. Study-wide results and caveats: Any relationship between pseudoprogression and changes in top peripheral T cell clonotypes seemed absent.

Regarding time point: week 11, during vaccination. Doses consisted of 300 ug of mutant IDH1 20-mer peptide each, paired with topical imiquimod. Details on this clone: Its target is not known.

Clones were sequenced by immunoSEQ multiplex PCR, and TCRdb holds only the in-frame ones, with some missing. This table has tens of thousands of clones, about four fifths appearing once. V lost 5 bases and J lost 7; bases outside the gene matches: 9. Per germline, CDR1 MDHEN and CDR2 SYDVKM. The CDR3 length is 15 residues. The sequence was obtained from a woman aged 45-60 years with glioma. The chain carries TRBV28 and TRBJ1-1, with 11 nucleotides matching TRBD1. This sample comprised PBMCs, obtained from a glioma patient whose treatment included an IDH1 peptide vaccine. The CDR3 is CASSRTGGMGGEAFF. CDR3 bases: TGTGCCAGCAGTCGGACAGGGGGCATGGGAGGTGAAGCTTTCTTT.